This TCR beta chain was observed in a study of T cell clonality in common variable immunodeficiency. Overall study results and limits: TCRbeta clonality was increased in CVID versus healthy controls. Compared with controls, CVID subjects had fewer shared TCRbeta clones.

This clone has a count of ten or more. Its antigen is as yet unknown. At the DNA level, this CDR3 is encoded by other sequences in the same sample as well. The data were produced by immunoSEQ multiplex PCR, yet TCRdb's version contains in-frame clones alone and is incomplete. This sample comprises 30,000 or so clones, none seen once only. Source material: peripheral blood mononuclear cells. The TCR sequence derives from a person aged 18 to 75 in good health.

The sequenced part of the CDR3 DNA is TGCGCCAGCAGCTCATTCCTTCAGGGTTCGGCGCCTTACGAG. Residues: CASSSFLQGSAPYE. The whole CDR3 region reads CASSSFLQGSAPYEQYF. The chain links TRBV5-1 to TRBJ2-7; D might be TRBD1 (5 bases). Read data end 3 residues before the CDR3 end; the end is taken from the germline J gene. This CDR3 spans 17 amino acids. CDR1 SGHRS and CDR2 YFSETQ come from the germline V gene. Trimming shortened V by 3 bases and J by 4 bases, and 23 bases separated the two germline ends. Drawing the rest from reference TRBV5-1 and TRBJ2-7, the complete variable domain is KAGVTQTPRYLIKTRGQQVTLSCSPISGHRSVSWYQQTPGQGLQFLFEYFSETQRNKGNFPGRFSGRQFSNSRSEMNVSTLELGDSALYLCASSSFLQGSAPYEQYFGPGTRLTVT.